The present entry profiles one T cell receptor (beta chain) with its context. The CDR3 has 15 residues. With V trimmed by 4 bases and J by 4 bases, 4 bases remained unmatched. Germline V CDR1 and CDR2: SGHAT, FQNNGV. The sample originates from a study of PD-1 blockade in mismatch repair-deficient tumors. Repertoires were generated with immunoSEQ multiplex PCR, while TCRdb's copy carries only in-frame clones and drops some. The sample records 90,000 to 120,000 clones, 82% being singletons. This clonotype was sampled from an adult with mismatch repair-deficient cancer. The chain combines TRBV11-2 with TRBJ2-1; 10 nucleotides line up with TRBD2. The sequencing used peripheral blood, collected roughly eight months after starting pembrolizumab. This chain's CDR3 is CASSSAGGRYNEQFF. Here the CDR3 DNA reads TGTGCCAGCAGCTCAGCGGGAGGGCGGTACAATGAGCAGTTCTTC. The entire variable domain, with the rest obtained from reference TRBV11-2 and TRBJ2-1, is as follows: EAGVAQSPRYKIIEKRQSVAFWCNPISGHATLYWYQQILGQGPKLLIQFQNNGVVDDSQLPKDRFSAERLKGVDSTLKIQPAKLEDSAVYLCASSSAGGRYNEQFFGPGTRLTVL.